A selection of T cell receptor beta chains follows, all from one sample in a study of cytomegalovirus exposure and HLA in healthy donors. Using immunoSEQ multiplex PCR, the repertoire was profiled, and TCRdb retains in-frame clones only, with some absent. The table lists 85,000 to 100,000 clones, 60% to 80% of them singletons. The source material was PBMCs. The receptors were gathered from a man aged 55 to 70 in good health and CMV-seronegative. Each CDR3 is given with its conserved first and last residue. The D gene is left open where the match is weak. Expanded clones are given a class, and other clones once, few, many or no size at all.

j_call d_call clone_size v_call cdr3_aa cdr3_nt
TRBJ2-2 . few TRBV11-2 CASSFKHTGELFF TGTGCCAGCAGCTTTAAGCACACCGGGGAGCTGTTTTTT
TRBJ2-5 TRBD1 . TRBV7-9 CASSFRDRGLWYF TGTGCCAGCAGCTTTCGGGACAGGGGGCTTTGGTACTTC
TRBJ1-1 . . TRBV5-1 CASSPPGENTEAFF TGCGCCAGCAGTCCCCCGGGGGAGAACACTGAAGCTTTCTTT
TRBJ1-2 . few TRBV5-1 CASSLVTTNYGYTF TGCGCCAGCAGCTTGGTTACAACTAACTATGGCTACACCTTC
TRBJ2-3 TRBD1 . TRBV18 CASSPRPPGGTDTQYF TGTGCCAGCTCACCACGACCCCCAGGGGGAACAGATACGCAGTATTTT
TRBJ2-3 TRBD2 . TRBV28 CASSGLGLDTQYF TGTGCCAGCAGTGGACTAGGGCTAGATACGCAGTATTTT
TRBJ1-2 . . TRBV2 CASRLTSEGGGGYTF TGTGCCAGCAGACTCACATCAGAGGGAGGTGGAGGCTACACCTTC
TRBJ1-1 . . TRBV11-3 CASSLDGATNTEAFF TGTGCCAGCAGCTTGGATGGGGCTACGAACACTGAAGCTTTCTTT
TRBJ2-3 TRBD1 once TRBV5-1 CASSQERIGGQGTDTQYF TGCGCCAGCAGCCAGGAACGTATAGGGGGACAGGGGACAGATACGCAGTATTTT
TRBJ2-3 TRBD2 . TRBV4-2 CASSQSGGPDTQYF TGTGCCAGCAGCCAAAGCGGGGGCCCAGATACGCAGTATTTT
TRBJ2-6 . . TRBV19 CASSKGLSGANVLTF TGTGCCAGTAGTAAGGGACTTTCTGGGGCCAACGTCCTGACTTTC
TRBJ2-5 . . TRBV4-1 CASSQEKVVGTQYF TGCGCCAGCAGCCAAGAGAAAGTAGTCGGGACCCAGTACTTC
TRBJ1-2 TRBD1 once TRBV11-2 CASRNTGGAAGYTF TGTGCCAGCAGGAACACAGGGGGCGCGGCTGGCTACACCTTC
TRBJ2-1 TRBD2 . TRBV19 CASSMVRLAGGPWSDNEQFF TGTGCCAGTAGTATGGTGAGACTAGCGGGGGGGCCCTGGTCCGACAATGAGCAGTTCTTC